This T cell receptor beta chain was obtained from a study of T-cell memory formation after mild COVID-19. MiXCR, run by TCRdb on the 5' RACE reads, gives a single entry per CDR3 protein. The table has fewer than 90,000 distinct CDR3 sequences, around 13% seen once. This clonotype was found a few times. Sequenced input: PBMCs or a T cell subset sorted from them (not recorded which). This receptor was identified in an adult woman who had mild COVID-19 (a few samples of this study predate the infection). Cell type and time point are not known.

The CDR3 nucleotides read TGTGCCAGCAGCTCCGACAGTACCGGGGAGCTGTTTTTT. Amino acids: CASSSDSTGELFF. The V and J genes are TRBV7-6 and TRBJ2-2; D may be TRBD1 (5 bases). Deletions cut 4 bases from V and 5 bases from J, with 8 bases between. The CDR3 has 13 residues. CDR1 and CDR2 from the germline V gene are SGHVS and FNYEAQ.